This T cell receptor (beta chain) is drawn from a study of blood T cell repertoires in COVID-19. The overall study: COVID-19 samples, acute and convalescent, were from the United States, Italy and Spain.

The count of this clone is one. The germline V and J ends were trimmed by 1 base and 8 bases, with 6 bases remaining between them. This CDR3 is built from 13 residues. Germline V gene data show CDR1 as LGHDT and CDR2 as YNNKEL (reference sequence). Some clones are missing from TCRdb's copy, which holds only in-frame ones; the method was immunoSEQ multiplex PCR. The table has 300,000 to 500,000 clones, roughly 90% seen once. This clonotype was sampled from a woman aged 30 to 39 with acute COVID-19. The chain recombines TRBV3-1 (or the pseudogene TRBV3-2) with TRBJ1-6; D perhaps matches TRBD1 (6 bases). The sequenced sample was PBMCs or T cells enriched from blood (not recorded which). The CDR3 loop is CASSQGGHSPLHF. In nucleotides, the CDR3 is TGTGCCAGCAGCCAAGGGGGGCATTCACCCCTCCACTTT.